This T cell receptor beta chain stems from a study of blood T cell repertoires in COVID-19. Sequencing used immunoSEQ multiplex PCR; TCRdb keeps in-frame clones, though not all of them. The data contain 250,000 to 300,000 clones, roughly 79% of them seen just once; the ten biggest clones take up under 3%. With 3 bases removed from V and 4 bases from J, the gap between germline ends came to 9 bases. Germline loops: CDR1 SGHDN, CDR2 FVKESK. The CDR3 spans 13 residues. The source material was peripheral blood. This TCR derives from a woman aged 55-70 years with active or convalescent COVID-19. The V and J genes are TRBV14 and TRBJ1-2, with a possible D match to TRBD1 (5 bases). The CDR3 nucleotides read TGTGCCAGCAGCCATCCAGGGCCCTATGGCTACACCTTC. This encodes CASSHPGPYGYTF.